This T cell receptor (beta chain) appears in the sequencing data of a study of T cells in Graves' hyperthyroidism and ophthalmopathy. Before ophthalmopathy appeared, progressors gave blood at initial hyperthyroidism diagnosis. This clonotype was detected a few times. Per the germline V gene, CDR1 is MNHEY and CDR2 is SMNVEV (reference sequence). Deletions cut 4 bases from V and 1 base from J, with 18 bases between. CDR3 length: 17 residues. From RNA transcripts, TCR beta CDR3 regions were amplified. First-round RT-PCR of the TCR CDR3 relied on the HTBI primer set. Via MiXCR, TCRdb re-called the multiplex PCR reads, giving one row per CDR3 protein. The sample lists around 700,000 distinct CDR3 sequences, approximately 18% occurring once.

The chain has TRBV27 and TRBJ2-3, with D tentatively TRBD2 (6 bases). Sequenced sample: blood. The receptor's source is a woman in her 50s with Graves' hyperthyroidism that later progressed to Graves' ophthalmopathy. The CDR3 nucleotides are TGTGCCAGCAGTTCCCCATGGGAGGCTTTTCGCACAGATACGCAGTATTTT. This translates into CASSSPWEAFRTDTQYF.